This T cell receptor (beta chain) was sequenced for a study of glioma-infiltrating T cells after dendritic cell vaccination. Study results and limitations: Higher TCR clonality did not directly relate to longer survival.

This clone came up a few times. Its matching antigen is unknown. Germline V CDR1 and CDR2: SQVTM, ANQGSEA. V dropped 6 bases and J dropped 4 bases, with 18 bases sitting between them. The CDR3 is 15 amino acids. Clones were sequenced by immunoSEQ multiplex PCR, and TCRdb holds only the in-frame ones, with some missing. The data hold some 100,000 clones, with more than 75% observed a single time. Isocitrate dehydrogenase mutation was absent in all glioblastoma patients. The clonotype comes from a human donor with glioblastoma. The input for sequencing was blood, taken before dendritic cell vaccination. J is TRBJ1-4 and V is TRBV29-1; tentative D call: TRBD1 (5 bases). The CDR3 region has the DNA TGCAGCGTCCTACGACCCCAGGGAGGTAATGAAAAACTGTTTTTT. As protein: CSVLRPQGGNEKLFF.